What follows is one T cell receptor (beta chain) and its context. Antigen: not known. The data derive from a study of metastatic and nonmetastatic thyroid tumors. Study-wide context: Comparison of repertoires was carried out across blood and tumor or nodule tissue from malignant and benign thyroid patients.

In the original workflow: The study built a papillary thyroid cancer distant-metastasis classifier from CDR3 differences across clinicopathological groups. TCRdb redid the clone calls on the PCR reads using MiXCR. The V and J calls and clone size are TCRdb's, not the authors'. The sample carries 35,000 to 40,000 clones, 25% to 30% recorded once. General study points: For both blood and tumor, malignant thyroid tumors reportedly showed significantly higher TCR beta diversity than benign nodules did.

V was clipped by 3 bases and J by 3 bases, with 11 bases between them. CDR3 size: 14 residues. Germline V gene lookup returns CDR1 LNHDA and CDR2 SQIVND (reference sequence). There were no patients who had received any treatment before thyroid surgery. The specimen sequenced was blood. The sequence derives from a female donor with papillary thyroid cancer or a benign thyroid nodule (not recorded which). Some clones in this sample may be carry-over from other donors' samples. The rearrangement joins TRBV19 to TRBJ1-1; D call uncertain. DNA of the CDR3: TGTGCCAGTAGTATTAGACACGGGGACACTGAAGCTTTCTTT. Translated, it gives CASSIRHGDTEAFF.